The T cell receptor (beta chain) described here comes from a study of cytomegalovirus exposure and HLA in healthy donors. Primers for the PCR totalled 60 Vbeta and 13 Jbeta. The assay was immunoSEQ multiplex PCR, and TCRdb's table has in-frame clones only and misses some. The profile shows 150,000 to 200,000 clones, approximately 73% of them singletons. This CDR3 is 12 amino acids long. Germline CDR1 and CDR2: WSHSY and SAAADI. V lost 3 bases, J lost 7 bases, and 4 bases lay in between. The sample taken for sequencing was PBMCs. The sequence came from a man aged 45-65 years in good health and CMV-seronegative. The genes are TRBV10-2 and TRBJ1-6, with D unresolved. CDR3 region: CASSDPNSPLHF. Written as DNA, the CDR3 is TGCGCCAGCAGTGATCCAAATTCACCCCTCCACTTT.